The present T cell receptor (beta chain) was sequenced within a study of PD-L1 blockade in urothelial cancer. Concerning this clone: Antigen specificity is unknown.

Every PCR was spiked with synthetic TCR analog templates. Generated by immunoSEQ multiplex PCR, the TCRdb table keeps only in-frame clones and is missing some. The sample yields approximately 110,000 clones, about 85% seen once. This CDR3 has 15 residues. Unmatched junction bases numbered 12, after V lost 7 bases and J lost 9 bases. Germline values: CDR1 MNHNS, CDR2 SASEGT. All patients handed over anywhere from 1 to 8 samples, pretreatment and on-treatment. The study's findings and limits: A below-median TCR clonality in blood before treatment predicted better survival.

The TCR comes from a man aged 50-60 years with urothelial cancer. This sequence joins TRBV6-1 and TRBJ1-6, with 7 nucleotides matching TRBD1. Source: PBMCs, taken around atezolizumab (anti-PD-L1) treatment. CDR3 sequence: CASKARDSQISPLHF. The CDR3 DNA reads as TGTGCCAGCAAAGCCCGGGACAGCCAAATTTCACCCCTCCACTTT.